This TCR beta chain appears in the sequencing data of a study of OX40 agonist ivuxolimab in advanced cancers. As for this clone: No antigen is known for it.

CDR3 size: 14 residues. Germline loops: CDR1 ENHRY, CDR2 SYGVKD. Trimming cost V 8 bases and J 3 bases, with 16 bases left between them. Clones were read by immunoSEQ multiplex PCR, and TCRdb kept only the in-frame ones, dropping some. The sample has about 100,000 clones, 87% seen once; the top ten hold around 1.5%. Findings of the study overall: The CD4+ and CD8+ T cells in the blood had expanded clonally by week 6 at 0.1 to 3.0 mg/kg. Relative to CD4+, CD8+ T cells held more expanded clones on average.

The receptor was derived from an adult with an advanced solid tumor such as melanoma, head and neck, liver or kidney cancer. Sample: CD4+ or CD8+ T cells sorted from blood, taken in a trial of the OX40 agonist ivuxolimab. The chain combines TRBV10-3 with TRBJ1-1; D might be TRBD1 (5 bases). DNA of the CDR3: TGTGCCATCTCGCAGCGGGGCAGTGACACTGAAGCTTTCTTT. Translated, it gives CAISQRGSDTEAFF.